Below, one T cell receptor beta chain is given with its context. This clonotype was seen repeatedly, ten times or more. What this receptor recognizes is not known. A read error may account for a junction end that differs from germline. This record belongs to a study of response to subunit inactivated influenza vaccine (dated by TCRdb to 2016 to 2018). As for the study more broadly: To follow how T cells responded to a trivalent subunit inactivated influenza vaccine, the researchers relied on deep quantitative profiling of the T cell receptor repertoire. Findings and caveats that apply to the study as a whole: It was suggested by the authors that each seasonal influenza vaccination may recruit only a limited number of new T cells.

The CDR3 measures 13 amino acids from cysteine to phenylalanine. Kept here is only the CDR3 DNA, which spans 39 bases and is read in frame from base 1. The library was generated by RT-PCR. Sequencing instrument: Illumina HiSeq 2500. Through fastp at Q25 and MiXCR, TCRdb rebuilt clones from the public reads, retaining in-frame beta chains. When rows share a CDR3 protein, they turn into one entry using the most common DNA and genes. This sample lists 450,000 to 600,000 distinct CDR3 sequences; 7.6% were detected once. The ten largest clones add up to 10% to 15% of the sample. The sequences come from PBMCs from blood, collected approximately 25 months after vaccination. The chain joins TRBV12-3 or TRBV12-4 to TRBJ2-1, with 9 central nucleotides matching TRBD2. The sequence was obtained from a man aged 45 to 75 who received an inactivated influenza vaccine. Donor details come from another sample of the same person, matched by shared clones. CDR3 reads: CASNLAGDNEQFF. The base sequence is TGTGCCAGCAATTTAGCGGGGGACAATGAGCAGTTCTTC.